Many counts were recorded for the clone carrying this T cell receptor beta chain. V was cut by 6 bases and J by 3 bases, with 8 bases left in between. The CDR3 spans 13 residues. The sample belongs to a study of T-cell reconstitution after alpha-beta-depleted transplantation in children. Molecular barcoding with unique molecular identifiers was used for the TCRbeta library. MiXCR was run by TCRdb on the PCR reads, yielding one entry per CDR3 protein. The repertoire holds about 110,000 distinct CDR3 sequences, with 10% as singletons. The sequencing used PBMCs from the stem cell graft donor, collected from the stem cell graft. The TCR comes from a human donor who donated a stem cell graft to a child with acute lymphoblastic leukemia. V is TRBV12-3 or TRBV12-4 and J is TRBJ1-4; tentatively, D is TRBD1 (5 bases). CDR3 sequence (DNA): TGTGCCAGCAGAATGACAGCTAATGAAAAACTGTTTTTT. Protein product: CASRMTANEKLFF.